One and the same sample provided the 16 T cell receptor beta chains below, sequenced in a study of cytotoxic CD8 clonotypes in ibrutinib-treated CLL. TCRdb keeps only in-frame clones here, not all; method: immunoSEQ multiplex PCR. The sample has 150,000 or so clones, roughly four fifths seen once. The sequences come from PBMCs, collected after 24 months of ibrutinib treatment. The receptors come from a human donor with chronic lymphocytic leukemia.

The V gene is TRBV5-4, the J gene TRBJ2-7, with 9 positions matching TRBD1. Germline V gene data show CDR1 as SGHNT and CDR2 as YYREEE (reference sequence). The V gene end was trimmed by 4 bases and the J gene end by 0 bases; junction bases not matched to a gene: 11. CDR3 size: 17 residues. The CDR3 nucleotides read TGTGCCAGCAGCCCCCGGGACAGGGAGGTTAGCTCCTACGAGCAGTACTTC. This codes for CASSPRDREVSSYEQYF.

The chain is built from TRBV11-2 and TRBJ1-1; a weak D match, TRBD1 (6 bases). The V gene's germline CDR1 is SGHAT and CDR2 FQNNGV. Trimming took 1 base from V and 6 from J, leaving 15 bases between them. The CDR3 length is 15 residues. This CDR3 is CASSLVEGGNSEAFF. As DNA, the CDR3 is TGTGCCAGCAGCTTAGTAGAGGGGGGAAATTCTGAAGCTTTCTTT. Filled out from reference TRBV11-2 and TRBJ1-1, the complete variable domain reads EAGVAQSPRYKIIEKRQSVAFWCNPISGHATLYWYQQILGQGPKLLIQFQNNGVVDDSQLPKDRFSAERLKGVDSTLKIQPAKLEDSAVYLCASSLVEGGNSEAFFGQGTRLTVV.

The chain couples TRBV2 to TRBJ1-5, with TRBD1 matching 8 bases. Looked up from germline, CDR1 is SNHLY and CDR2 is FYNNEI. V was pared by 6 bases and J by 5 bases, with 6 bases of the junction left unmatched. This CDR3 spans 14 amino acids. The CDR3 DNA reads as TGTGCCAGCAGCAGACAGGGGAGGGATCAGCCCCAGCATTTT. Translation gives CASSRQGRDQPQHF. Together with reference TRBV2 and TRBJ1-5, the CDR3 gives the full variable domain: EPEVTQTPSHQVTQMGQEVILRCVPISNHLYFYWYRQILGQKVEFLVSFYNNEISEKSEIFDDQFSVERPDGSNFTLKIRSTKLEDSAMYFCASSRQGRDQPQHFGDGTRLSIL.

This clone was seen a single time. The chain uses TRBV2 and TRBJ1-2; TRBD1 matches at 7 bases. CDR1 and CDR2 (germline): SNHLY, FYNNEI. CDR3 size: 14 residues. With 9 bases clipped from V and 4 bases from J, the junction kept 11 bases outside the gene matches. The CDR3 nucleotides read TGTGCCAGTGCGGAGGGGGCGACCAGCTATGGCTACACCTTC. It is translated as CASAEGATSYGYTF.

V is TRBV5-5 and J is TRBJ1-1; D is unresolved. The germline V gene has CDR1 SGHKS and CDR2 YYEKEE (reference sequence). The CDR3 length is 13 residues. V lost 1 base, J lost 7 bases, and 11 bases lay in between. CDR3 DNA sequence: TGTGCCAGCAGCTTGTTGATGTGGCTTGAAGCTTTCTTT. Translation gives CASSLLMWLEAFF.

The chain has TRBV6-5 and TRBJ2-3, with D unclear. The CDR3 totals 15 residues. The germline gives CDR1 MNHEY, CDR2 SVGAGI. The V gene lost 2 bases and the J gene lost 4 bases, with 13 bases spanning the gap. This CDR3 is CASSYPRAPSDTQYF. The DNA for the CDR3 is TGTGCCAGCAGTTACCCAAGGGCCCCCTCAGATACGCAGTATTTT.

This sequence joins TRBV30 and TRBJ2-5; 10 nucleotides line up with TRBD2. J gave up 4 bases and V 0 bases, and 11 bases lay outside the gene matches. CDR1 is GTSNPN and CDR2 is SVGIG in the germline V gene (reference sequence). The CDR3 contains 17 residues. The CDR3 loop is CAWSVLAGGGFGETQYF. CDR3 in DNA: TGTGCCTGGAGTGTTTTAGCGGGGGGTGGATTTGGAGAGACCCAGTACTTC. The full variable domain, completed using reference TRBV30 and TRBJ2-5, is SQTIHQWPATLVQPVGSPLSLECTVEGTSNPNLYWYRQAAGRGLQLLFYSVGIGQISSEVPQNLSASRPQDRQFILSSKKLLLSDSGFYLCAWSVLAGGGFGETQYFGPGTRLLVL.

CDR3 DNA: TGTGCCAGCAGACAGGTTTATAATTCACCCCTCCACTTT. Translation gives CASRQVYNSPLHF. This chain uses TRBV6-9 with TRBJ1-6; a possible D gene is TRBD1 (5 bases). V was pared by 6 bases and J by 4 bases, with 7 bases between. Germline CDR1 reads MNHGY; CDR2 reads SVAAGI. The length of the CDR3 is 13 residues.

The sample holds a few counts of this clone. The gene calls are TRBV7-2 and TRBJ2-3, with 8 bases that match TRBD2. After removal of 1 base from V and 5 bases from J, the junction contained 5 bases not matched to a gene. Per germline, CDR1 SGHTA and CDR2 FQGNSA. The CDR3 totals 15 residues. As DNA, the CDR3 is TGTGCCAGCAGCTTAGATCCCGGGGGGGTAGATACGCAGTATTTT. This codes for CASSLDPGGVDTQYF.

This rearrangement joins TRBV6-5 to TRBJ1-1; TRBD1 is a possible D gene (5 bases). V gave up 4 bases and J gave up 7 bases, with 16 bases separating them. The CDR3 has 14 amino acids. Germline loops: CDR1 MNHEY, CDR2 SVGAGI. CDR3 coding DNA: TGTGCCAGCAGTTTGGAGGGGCGACCTGGTGAAGCTTTCTTT. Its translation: CASSLEGRPGEAFF.

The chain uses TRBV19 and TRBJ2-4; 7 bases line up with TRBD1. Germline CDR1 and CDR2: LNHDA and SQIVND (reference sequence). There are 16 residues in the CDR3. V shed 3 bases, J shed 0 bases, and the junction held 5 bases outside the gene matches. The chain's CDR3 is CASSMGDRLAKNIQYF. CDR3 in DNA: TGTGCCAGTAGTATGGGGGACAGACTAGCCAAAAACATTCAGTACTTC.

This CDR3 reads CASSLIPGTGHYGYTF. The CDR3 DNA sequence: TGTGCCAGCAGTTTAATTCCCGGGACAGGCCACTATGGCTACACCTTC. The chain uses TRBV28 and TRBJ1-2; 8 nucleotides align to TRBD1. V shed 2 bases and J 3 bases; nucleotides not matched to a gene: 8. The CDR3 spans 16 residues. Germline loops: CDR1 MDHEN, CDR2 SYDVKM.

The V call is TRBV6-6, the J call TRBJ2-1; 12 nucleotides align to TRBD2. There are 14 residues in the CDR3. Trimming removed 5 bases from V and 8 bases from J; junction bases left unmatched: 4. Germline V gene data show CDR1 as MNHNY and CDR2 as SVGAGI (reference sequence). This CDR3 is CASSHLAGGYEQFF. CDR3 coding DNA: TGTGCCAGCAGTCATCTAGCGGGAGGGTATGAGCAGTTCTTC.

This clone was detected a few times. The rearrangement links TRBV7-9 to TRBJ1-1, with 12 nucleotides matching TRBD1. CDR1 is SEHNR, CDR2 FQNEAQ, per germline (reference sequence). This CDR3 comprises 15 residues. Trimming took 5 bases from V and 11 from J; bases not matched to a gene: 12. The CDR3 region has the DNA TGTGCCAGCAGCCAAGCCGGGACAGGGGGCTCTGCCGCTTTCTTT. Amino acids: CASSQAGTGGSAAFF. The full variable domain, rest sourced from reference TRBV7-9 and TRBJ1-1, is DTGVSQNPRHKITKRGQNVTFRCDPISEHNRLYWYRQTLGQGPEFLTYFQNEAQLEKSRLLSDRFSAERPKGSFSTLEIQRTEQGDSAMYLCASSQAGTGGSAAFFGQGTRLTVV.

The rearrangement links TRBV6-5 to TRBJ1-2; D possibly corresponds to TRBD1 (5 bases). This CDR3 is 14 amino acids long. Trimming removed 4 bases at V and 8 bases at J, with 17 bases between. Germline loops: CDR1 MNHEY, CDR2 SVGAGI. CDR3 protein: CASSLTGRGEGYTF. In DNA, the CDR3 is TGTGCCAGCAGTTTAACCGGGAGGGGTGAGGGCTACACCTTC.

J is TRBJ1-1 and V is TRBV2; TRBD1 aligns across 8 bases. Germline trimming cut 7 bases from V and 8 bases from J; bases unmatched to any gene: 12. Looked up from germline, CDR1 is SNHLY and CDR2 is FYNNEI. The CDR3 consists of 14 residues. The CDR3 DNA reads TGTGCCAGCATCAACGACAGGGGACAAGCCGAAGCTTTCTTT. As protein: CASINDRGQAEAFF.